These T cell receptor beta chains were read from a single sample in a study of CD8 T cells in Susac syndrome. Each CDR3 protein gets one entry after TCRdb re-called the immunoSEQ multiplex PCR reads with MiXCR. Of about 150,000 distinct CDR3 sequences in the sample, nearly 97% were seen once. Sequencing used CD8+ T cells from PBMCs. All receptors come from a human donor with multiple sclerosis. Each CDR3 is given with its conserved first and last residue. A D gene is named only where the DNA matches it firmly.

v_gene	d_gene	CDR3aa
TRBV7-9	.	CASSLVSRDNEQFF
TRBV30	TRBD1	CAWRGQGDTEAFF
TRBV20-1	.	CSASRTASYGYTF
TRBV2	.	CASTTGTSYNEQFF
TRBV7-9	TRBD2	CASSPRGLAGRSSETQYF
TRBV7-8	.	CASSPGRGWEQYF
TRBV20-1	.	CSARAISSENTIYF
TRBV9	.	CASSHTRGGSTGELFF
TRBV4-2	TRBD1	CASSQEDRGTYNEQFF
TRBV7-9	TRBD1	CASSPTGGYHTDTQYF
TRBV29-1	TRBD1	CSVDHPDRAEAFF
TRBV15	TRBD2	CATSRSSGGRTDTQYF
TRBV9	.	CASSVGRETNYGYTF
TRBV5-4	TRBD2	CASSFPGLAREQYF
TRBV3-1	.	CASSGGGEQYF
TRBV29-1	.	CSVRPDSYEQYF
TRBV7-9	TRBD1	CASSYRDRGTYEQYF
TRBV11-2	.	CASSPGQMDTQYF
TRBV7-9	TRBD2	CASNPTSGGVGETQYF
TRBV10-3	TRBD1	CAISEWTGDTDTQYF
TRBV20-1	.	CSAPGPGGDGYTF
TRBV4-1	.	CASSQEASYSYNEQFF
TRBV27	.	CASSPGQTNEQFF
TRBV7-8	.	CASSLGDSYEQYF
TRBV3-1	TRBD1	CASSQGQGFYEQYF
TRBV20-1	TRBD2	CSASVLAGDQETQYF
TRBV5-4	.	CASSSGRADGYTF
TRBV27	TRBD2	CASSYSGRAGETQYF
TRBV20-1	.	CSARDIAYEQYF
TRBV4-1	TRBD2	CASSQDALAGSSYNEQFF
TRBV20-1	.	CSASGSPLGNQPQHF
TRBV27	.	CASSLLGSNQPQHF
TRBV29-1	.	CSVGGGYTF
TRBV6-5	.	CASSQDGVGYTF
TRBV29-1	.	CSVDGQWGKNEQFF
TRBV7-9	.	CASTIGGRETQYF
TRBV28	TRBD2	CASSRPSGTRWDTQYF
TRBV4-1	.	CASSQGHRASTDTQYF
TRBV27	TRBD2	CATGTSGGAGYEQFF
TRBV7-2	TRBD1	CASGPSDRGYPETQYF
TRBV27	.	CASSSGYSYEQYF
TRBV20-1	.	CSAQGGVEASPLHF
TRBV20-1	.	CSAEDGSSGANVLTF
TRBV29-1	.	CSVPVGNTIYF
TRBV7-2	TRBD1	CASSPGDRESTEAFF
TRBV6-5	.	CASSKVGGRDGYTF
TRBV29-1	.	CSVEVRGTYNEQFF
TRBV3-1	TRBD1	CASSQRTGYGYTF
TRBV7-6	.	CASSLGGRGTEAFF
TRBV27	.	CASSLGPSSYGYTF
TRBV20-1	TRBD1	CSASEGASAGYTF
TRBV27	.	CASSLAEDSYGYTF
TRBV11-1	TRBD1	CASSSRTGEGRTGELFF